A single sample gave rise to the 27 T cell receptor beta chains below, sequenced in a study of PD-1 and CTLA-4 blockade in melanoma. This table comes from immunoSEQ multiplex PCR, and its TCRdb copy is limited to in-frame clones, with some not included. The sample holds 25,000 to 30,000 clones, roughly 89% seen once. Sample: CD8+ T cells from peripheral blood, taken before anti-PD-1 treatment. Receptor source: a human donor with melanoma.

The chain is built from TRBV6-6 and TRBJ2-3; 7 bases agree with TRBD1. Germline CDR1 reads MNHNY; CDR2 reads SVGAGI (reference sequence). The CDR3 has 15 amino acids. The V and J ends lost 5 bases and 0 bases, in that order; junction bases with no gene match: 5. The CDR3 is CASSLRDSSTDTQYF. The CDR3 DNA is TGTGCCAGCAGTCTCCGGGACAGCAGCACAGATACGCAGTATTTT.

The rearrangement joins TRBV7-9 to TRBJ2-3; unclear D gene. Trimming removed 3 bases from V and 3 bases from J, with 7 bases in between. Per the germline V gene, CDR1 is SEHNR and CDR2 is FQNEAQ (reference sequence). This CDR3 spans 13 amino acids. In DNA form, the CDR3 reads TGTGCCAGCAGCTTTGGTGTTACAGATACGCAGTATTTT. It codes for CASSFGVTDTQYF.

The V call is TRBV9, the J call TRBJ1-3; D is unclear. Trimming removed 3 bases from V and 1 base from J, with 17 bases in between. Germline CDR1 is SGDLS and CDR2 is YYNGEE. The CDR3 runs to 17 residues. CDR3 sequence reads: CASSAVEVRASGNTIYF. The CDR3 DNA reads TGTGCCAGCAGCGCGGTAGAGGTGAGGGCTTCTGGAAACACCATATATTTT.

CDR3 region: CASSLGGREKLFF. CDR3 coding DNA: TGTGCCAGCAGCTTAGGGGGGCGTGAAAAACTGTTTTTT. The genes are TRBV7-8 and TRBJ1-4, with a weak D call TRBD1 (6 bases). There are 13 residues in the CDR3. V dropped 1 base and J dropped 7 bases, with 7 bases sitting between them. CDR1 and CDR2 from the germline V gene are SGHVS and FQNEAQ.

A note on this clone: The junction shows a germline mismatch at one end, possibly a read error. The J gene is TRBJ1-2, the V gene TRBV4-1; D gene ambiguous. Germline V gene data show CDR1 as MGHRA and CDR2 as YSYEKL. This CDR3 comprises 12 residues. For the CDR3, the DNA is TGCGCCAGCAGCCAAGATAATTATAGACGGTACTTC. It codes for CASSQDNYRRYF.

The chain employs TRBV27 and TRBJ1-1; D not certain. This CDR3 comprises 14 residues. The V end lost 6 bases, the J end lost 7 bases, and 18 bases lay between the germline ends. Germline assignment: CDR1 MNHEY and CDR2 SMNVEV (reference sequence). The CDR3 loop is CASSSVGTWDEAFF. In nucleotides, the CDR3 is TGTGCCAGCAGCTCAGTCGGAACCTGGGATGAAGCTTTCTTT.

The chain carries TRBV11-2 and TRBJ2-1; D unclear. Germline lookup yields CDR1 SGHAT and CDR2 FQNNGV. V was trimmed by 3 bases and J by 4 bases, leaving 10 bases between them. The CDR3 is 14 amino acids. DNA for the CDR3: TGTGCCAGCAGCTTTGTGGTTTTATACAATGAGCAGTTCTTC. Protein sequence: CASSFVVLYNEQFF.

The chain recombines TRBV7-3 with TRBJ2-7, with D unresolved. This CDR3 contains 13 residues. Germline V gives CDR1 SGHTA, CDR2 FQGTGA. V was trimmed by 3 bases and J by 1 base, leaving 7 bases between them. CDR3 region: CASSFGSSYEQYF. CDR3 bases: TGTGCCAGCAGCTTCGGTTCTTCCTACGAGCAGTACTTC.

This chain links TRBV21-1 with TRBJ1-3. TRBV21-1 is reported as a pseudogene. The CDR3 covers 15 residues. CDR3 sequence (DNA): TGTGCCAGCAGAACTGGGAACGGATCTGGAAACACCATATATTTT. Protein: CASRTGNGSGNTIYF.

The V call is TRBV27, the J call TRBJ1-2, with D possibly TRBD1 on 6 matching bases. V was trimmed by 3 bases and J by 4 bases, leaving 15 bases between them. The CDR3 totals 15 residues. The V gene's germline CDR1 is MNHEY and CDR2 SMNVEV (reference sequence). CDR3 nucleotide sequence: TGTGCCAGCAGTTTGCGGGGGCCATCCCTCTATGGCTACACCTTC. This encodes CASSLRGPSLYGYTF.

The chain has TRBV29-1 and TRBJ2-2; D is unresolved. Germline CDR1 and CDR2: SQVTM and ANQGSEA. Between the trimmed V and J ends, which lost 6 bases and 0 bases, there was a span of 11 bases. This CDR3 has 14 amino acids. CDR3 DNA: TGCAGCGTGCTGACCGCTGCGAACACCGGGGAGCTGTTTTTT. This gives the protein CSVLTAANTGELFF.

The chain couples TRBV3-1 (or the pseudogene TRBV3-2) to TRBJ2-1; D unresolved. CDR3 size: 17 residues. V lost 5 bases, J lost 5 bases, and 22 bases lay in between. CDR1 is LGHDT, CDR2 YNNKEL, per germline (reference sequence). CDR3: CASSYVCPFHSDNEQFF. In nucleotides, the CDR3 is TGTGCCAGCAGCTATGTGTGTCCCTTCCATTCCGACAATGAGCAGTTCTTC.

The chain joins TRBV5-6 to TRBJ1-1, with D possibly matching TRBD1 (5 bases). Trimming removed 4 bases at V and 5 bases at J, with 9 bases between. The CDR3 loop spans 12 amino acids. CDR1 is SGHDT and CDR2 is YYEEEE in the germline V gene. CDR3 sequence reads: CASSRGTTEAFF. The DNA of the CDR3 is TGTGCCAGCAGCCGGGGCACGACTGAAGCTTTCTTT.

The chain combines TRBV5-8 with TRBJ1-1, with no clear D. V shed 2 bases and J shed 2 bases, with 7 bases lying between them. The CDR3 totals 13 residues. The germline CDR1 and CDR2 sequences are SGHTS and YDEGEE. The CDR3 nucleotides read TGTGCCAGCAGCTTCATAGGAAACACTGAAGCTTTCTTT. This codes for CASSFIGNTEAFF.

V usage is TRBV27 and J usage is TRBJ1-4, with D possibly being TRBD1 (6 bases). Germline V CDR1 and CDR2: MNHEY, SMNVEV (reference sequence). The CDR3 loop spans 16 amino acids. Trimming stripped 3 bases from V and 8 bases from J, with 19 bases between. Here the CDR3 reads CASSFLRGATWEKLFF. The CDR3 coding sequence is TGTGCCAGCAGTTTTTTGAGGGGGGCGACTTGGGAAAAACTGTTTTTT.

The chain links TRBV24-1 to TRBJ2-3, with 9 bases aligning to TRBD2. J lost 6 bases, V lost 2 bases, and 11 bases had no gene match. Germline V CDR1 and CDR2: KGHDR, SFDVKD. The CDR3 totals 17 residues. This CDR3 reads CATSDWASGASGDTQYF. The CDR3 region has the DNA TGTGCCACCAGTGATTGGGCTAGCGGGGCCTCAGGGGATACGCAGTATTTT.

The J gene is TRBJ2-2, the V gene TRBV3-1 (or the pseudogene TRBV3-2), with 9 positions matching TRBD2. The junction had 3 bases not matched to a gene; V was cut back by 4 bases and J by 3 bases. This CDR3 region has 15 residues. Germline V gives CDR1 LGHDT, CDR2 YNNKEL (reference sequence). For the CDR3, the DNA is TGTGCCAGCAGCCTTAGCGGGAGTTACACCGGGGAGCTGTTTTTT. Its translation: CASSLSGSYTGELFF.

The genes are TRBV6-1 and TRBJ1-5; D possibly corresponds to TRBD1 (6 bases). Germline V CDR1 and CDR2: MNHNS, SASEGT. Trimming removed 3 bases at V and 6 bases at J, with 21 bases between. The CDR3 spans 17 residues. The CDR3: CASSEAPDSLPGQPQHF. Here the CDR3 DNA reads TGTGCCAGCAGTGAGGCCCCGGACAGCCTGCCGGGTCAGCCCCAGCATTTT.

V gene TRBV7-9 combines with J gene TRBJ1-6, with 10 bases identical to TRBD1. Germline-derived CDR1 and CDR2 are SEHNR and FQNEAQ (reference sequence). Trimming took 3 bases from V and 11 from J; bases not matched to a gene: 7. The CDR3 spans 15 residues. The CDR3 coding sequence is TGTGCCAGCAGCTTGCCGACAGGGGGCGAGGCACCCCTCCACTTT. Its protein is CASSLPTGGEAPLHF.

The chain couples TRBV6-1 to TRBJ2-1, with 7 positions matching TRBD2. V was pared by 2 bases and J by 8 bases, with 9 bases of the junction left unmatched. The CDR3 extends over 15 amino acids. The germline gives CDR1 MNHNS, CDR2 SASEGT. In nucleotides, the CDR3 is TGTGCCAGCAGTGAACGCGCGGGAGCTTCCCATGAGCAGTTCTTC. This gives the protein CASSERAGASHEQFF.

The V gene is TRBV2, the J gene TRBJ2-1; weak D call: TRBD1 (5 bases). The germline CDR1 and CDR2 sequences are SNHLY and FYNNEI. The V end lost 3 bases, the J end lost 5 bases, and 14 bases lay between the germline ends. This CDR3 region has 15 residues. The CDR3 loop is CASSESAGSNNEQFF. The CDR3 DNA sequence: TGTGCCAGCAGTGAGTCGGCAGGGTCCAACAATGAGCAGTTCTTC.

The chain has TRBV7-9 and TRBJ1-3; 7 bases map to TRBD1. The CDR3 is 15 amino acids. Trimming removed 4 bases from V and 4 bases from J; junction bases left unmatched: 7. The germline CDR1 and CDR2 sequences are SEHNR and FQNEAQ (reference sequence). The CDR3 DNA reads as TGTGCCAGCAGCTCTCTACAGGGGACCGGAAACACCATATATTTT. It translates to CASSSLQGTGNTIYF.

The V gene is TRBV30, the J gene TRBJ1-1; 7 positions match TRBD1. The CDR3 length is 14 residues. Germline CDR1 GTSNPN, CDR2 SVGIG (reference sequence). The junction had 6 bases not matched to a gene; V was cut back by 2 bases and J by 3 bases. The CDR3 DNA sequence: TGTGCCTGGAGTTTAGGGCAGGGGGACACTGAAGCTTTCTTT. Translated: CAWSLGQGDTEAFF.

Only a few counts were recorded for this clone. This sequence joins TRBV7-8 and TRBJ1-2, with D perhaps TRBD1 (5 bases). The CDR3 loop spans 13 amino acids. The V end was cut by 5 bases, the J end by 5 bases, with 12 bases between. From germline, CDR1 is SGHVS and CDR2 FQNEAQ. CDR3 nucleotide sequence: TGTGCCAGCAGCCCCATTGGGGCGTATGGCTACACCTTC. The encoded protein is CASSPIGAYGYTF.

The CDR3 coding sequence is TGTGCCAGCAGCCAGACCGGGACAGAGTTCAATGAGCAGTTCTTC. Its translation: CASSQTGTEFNEQFF. This rearrangement joins TRBV3-1 (or the pseudogene TRBV3-2) to TRBJ2-1; 7 bases match TRBD1. Germline CDR1 reads LGHDT; CDR2 reads YNNKEL (reference sequence). V dropped 3 bases and J dropped 6; count of bases not matched to a gene: 8. There are 15 residues in the CDR3.

This clone is classed as medium-sized. The chain uses TRBV6-1 and TRBJ1-5; no clear D gene. The CDR3 spans 13 residues. V gave up 0 bases and J gave up 7 bases, with 7 bases separating them. The germline V gene has CDR1 MNHNS and CDR2 SASEGT. CDR3 loop: CASSEAEVQPQHF. The CDR3 DNA sequence: TGTGCCAGCAGTGAAGCGGAGGTCCAGCCCCAGCATTTT.

V and J are TRBV27 and TRBJ2-7; a possible D gene is TRBD1 (6 bases). Germline-derived CDR1 and CDR2 are MNHEY and SMNVEV (reference sequence). This CDR3 is built from 15 residues. The V end was cut by 3 bases, the J end by 5 bases, with 17 bases between. The CDR3 region is CASSLNPQGLHEQYF. The CDR3 nucleotides are TGTGCCAGCAGTTTGAATCCTCAGGGGTTACACGAGCAGTACTTC.